A selection of T cell receptor beta chains follows, all from one sample in a study of shared T cell receptors in the human thymus. Some clones are missing from TCRdb's copy, which holds only in-frame ones; the method was immunoSEQ multiplex PCR. The sample records under 850,000 clones, more than 75% being singletons. The same sample was also studied in work on human thymus T cells.

The source material was thymocytes. The receptors come from a boy under two years old with a congenital heart defect. The CDR3 runs from the conserved cysteine through the conserved F or W. D genes are given only for firm matches. Clone size is given for some rows only: seen once, a few or many times, or a class if the clone is expanded.

clone size,V gene,J gene,D gene,CDR3 protein,CDR3 DNA
-,TRBV7-2,TRBJ2-3,TRBD2,CASSLARNGGETSGSTDTQYF,TGTGCCAGCAGCTTAGCCCGGAACGGGGGCGAAACTAGCGGTAGCACAGATACGCAGTATTTT
once,TRBV11-2,TRBJ2-1,TRBD2,CASSFVQTSGRVGEQFF,TGTGCCAGCAGCTTCGTGCAGACTAGCGGGAGAGTAGGTGAGCAGTTCTTC
-,TRBV9,TRBJ2-7,-,CASSVRDGNKGEQYF,TGTGCCAGCAGCGTAAGAGATGGCAACAAGGGGGAGCAGTACTTC
-,TRBV27,TRBJ1-2,-,CASSPGGDNYGYTF,TGTGCCAGCAGTCCCGGGGGGGATAACTATGGCTACACCTTC
-,TRBV4-3,TRBJ2-7,-,CASSQGLVRGSYEQYF,TGCGCCAGCAGCCAAGGCCTCGTTAGGGGATCCTACGAGCAGTACTTC
-,TRBV4-1,TRBJ2-7,TRBD2,CASSYGTSGPPYPDEQYF,TGCGCCAGCAGCTACGGGACTAGCGGTCCTCCCTACCCGGACGAGCAGTACTTC
-,TRBV5-1,TRBJ2-3,-,CASSLAGWKTPTDTQYF,TGCGCCAGCAGCTTGGCGGGGTGGAAGACTCCCACAGATACGCAGTATTTT
-,TRBV30,TRBJ2-1,TRBD2,CAWTKGLAGAYNEQFF,TGTGCCTGGACTAAGGGACTAGCGGGAGCGTACAATGAGCAGTTCTTC
-,TRBV21-1,TRBJ2-5,-,CASSKNREETQYF,TGTGCCAGCAGCAAAAACAGGGAAGAGACCCAGTACTTC
-,TRBV28,TRBJ2-7,-,CASSLSGTAGTYEQYF,TGTGCCAGCAGTTTGTCGGGGACCGCGGGGACCTACGAGCAGTACTTC
once,TRBV29-1,TRBJ2-3,-,CSVEDRGSTDTQYF,TGCAGCGTTGAAGATCGCGGGAGCACAGATACGCAGTATTTT
-,TRBV6-1,TRBJ1-6,-,CASSDPGCNSPLHF,TGTGCCAGCAGTGACCCGGGGTGTAATTCACCCCTCCACTTT
-,TRBV5-1,TRBJ2-1,-,CASFVDYLSEQFF,TGCGCCAGCTTTGTGGACTACCTGAGTGAGCAGTTCTTC
-,TRBV30,TRBJ1-3,TRBD1,CAWRDRGPRNTIYF,TGTGCCTGGAGGGACAGGGGGCCAAGAAACACCATATATTTT
-,TRBV28,TRBJ2-1,TRBD1,CASMRDGTGSYNEQFF,TGTGCCAGCATGAGGGACGGGACAGGGAGTTACAATGAGCAGTTCTTC
-,TRBV5-1,TRBJ2-3,TRBD1,CASSIPGQLITDTQYF,TGCGCCAGCAGCATTCCGGGACAGCTAATCACAGATACGCAGTATTTT
-,TRBV7-2,TRBJ2-1,-,CASSLAGQAPEQFF,TGTGCCAGCAGCTTAGCGGGGCAGGCGCCAGAGCAGTTCTTC
-,TRBV11-2,TRBJ2-3,TRBD2,CASSPKPRTSRATQYF,TGTGCCAGCAGCCCAAAGCCAAGGACTAGTCGGGCTACGCAGTATTTT
few,TRBV9,TRBJ2-3,TRBD2,CASSPKGRAGPSTDTQYF,TGTGCCAGCAGCCCCAAAGGGAGGGCGGGACCTAGCACAGATACGCAGTATTTT
-,TRBV15,TRBJ2-7,TRBD2,CATSRDIWTSGASPTYEQYF,TGTGCCACCAGCAGAGATATCTGGACTAGCGGGGCCTCCCCTACCTACGAGCAGTACTTC
-,TRBV27,TRBJ2-1,-,CASSPIPGNEQFF,TGTGCCAGCAGTCCCATCCCCGGGAATGAGCAGTTCTTC
-,TRBV27,TRBJ1-1,-,CASRIDGLGEAFF,TGTGCCAGCAGGATTGACGGGTTAGGTGAAGCTTTCTTT
-,TRBV4-3,TRBJ1-1,TRBD1,CASSQLGQGYRGTEAFF,TGCGCCAGCAGCCAGTTGGGACAGGGGTATCGAGGGACTGAAGCTTTCTTT
-,TRBV5-1,TRBJ1-1,TRBD1,CASSLGQGEEDTEAFF,TGCGCCAGCAGCTTGGGACAGGGGGAAGAGGACACTGAAGCTTTCTTT
-,TRBV29-1,TRBJ2-7,TRBD2,CSVEDGEGIVGYEQYF,TGCAGCGTTGAAGATGGGGAGGGGATCGTTGGCTACGAGCAGTACTTC
-,TRBV19,TRBJ2-1,TRBD2,CASSIEREGTSGYNEQFF,TGTGCCAGTAGTATAGAAAGAGAGGGGACTAGCGGCTACAATGAGCAGTTCTTC
-,TRBV9,TRBJ2-7,TRBD2,CASSAGLAGGNEQYF,TGTGCCAGCAGCGCCGGACTAGCGGGAGGAAATGAGCAGTACTTC
-,TRBV5-8,TRBJ1-5,TRBD1,CASSLLPGQGNQPQHF,TGTGCCAGCAGCTTGCTCCCCGGACAGGGGAATCAGCCCCAGCATTTT
-,TRBV11-3,TRBJ2-7,-,CASSWGGDSYEQYF,TGTGCCAGCAGCTGGGGCGGGGATTCCTACGAGCAGTACTTC
-,TRBV5-4,TRBJ1-2,-,CASSSWAGGSRGYTF,TGTGCCAGCAGCTCCTGGGCCGGGGGTTCCCGTGGCTACACCTTC
once,TRBV30,TRBJ1-5,TRBD1,CAWSGGGTGGSLSNQPQHF,TGTGCCTGGAGTGGTGGGGGGACAGGGGGCTCGTTGAGCAATCAGCCCCAGCATTTT
-,TRBV28,TRBJ2-7,TRBD2,CASSFGTSGCYEQYF,TGTGCCAGCAGTTTCGGGACTAGCGGGTGCTACGAGCAGTACTTC
-,TRBV29-1,TRBJ2-1,-,CSVVGGEGNEQFF,TGCAGCGTTGTAGGGGGAGAAGGCAATGAGCAGTTCTTC
-,TRBV4-2,TRBJ2-2,TRBD2,CASSQGSSGRTGELFF,TGTGCCAGCAGCCAAGGTTCTAGCGGGAGGACCGGGGAGCTGTTTTTT
-,TRBV30,TRBJ2-3,TRBD2,CAWSPDGRLAGGPSDTQYF,TGTGCCTGGAGTCCGGACGGGAGACTAGCGGGAGGGCCGTCAGATACGCAGTATTTT
-,TRBV27,TRBJ2-2,TRBD2,CASSSAGRASGMLVGELFF,TGTGCCAGCAGTTCCGCGGGGCGGGCTAGCGGGATGCTTGTCGGGGAGCTGTTTTTT
-,TRBV30,TRBJ2-1,TRBD2,CACTSPKREGYNEQFF,TGTGCCTGCACCAGTCCAAAGCGGGAGGGCTACAATGAGCAGTTCTTC
-,TRBV21-1,TRBJ2-7,-,CARASGDRFSRYEQYF,TGTGCCAGAGCTTCAGGGGACCGTTTTTCACGCTACGAGCAGTACTTC
-,TRBV6-1,TRBJ2-1,-,CASSEDGAGYNEQFF,TGTGCCAGCAGTGAGGATGGGGCCGGCTACAATGAGCAGTTCTTC
-,TRBV5-8,TRBJ2-1,-,CASSPVAGNEQFF,TGTGCCAGCAGCCCAGTCGCGGGTAATGAGCAGTTCTTC
-,TRBV5-1,TRBJ1-4,-,CASSLDGRRNEKLFF,TGCGCCAGCAGCTTGGACGGCAGGCGTAATGAAAAACTGTTTTTT
-,TRBV9,TRBJ2-1,TRBD2,CASSVVAGDPSHGNEQFF,TGTGCCAGCAGCGTTGTTGCGGGAGATCCCTCACACGGTAATGAGCAGTTCTTC
once,TRBV4-3,TRBJ2-7,-,CASSQASGSTYEQYF,TGCGCCAGCAGCCAAGCCAGCGGGTCGACTTACGAGCAGTACTTC
-,TRBV15,TRBJ2-2,-,CATSRVGRQGRTGELFF,TGTGCCACCAGCAGAGTAGGTCGGCAGGGGCGCACCGGGGAGCTGTTTTTT
-,TRBV5-1,TRBJ1-1,TRBD1,CASSPGGCEAFF,TGCGCCAGCAGCCCAGGGGGCTGTGAAGCTTTCTTT
-,TRBV2,TRBJ2-4,TRBD2,CASSRTSGRWKNIQYF,TGTGCCAGCAGCCGGACTAGCGGGAGATGGAAAAACATTCAGTACTTC